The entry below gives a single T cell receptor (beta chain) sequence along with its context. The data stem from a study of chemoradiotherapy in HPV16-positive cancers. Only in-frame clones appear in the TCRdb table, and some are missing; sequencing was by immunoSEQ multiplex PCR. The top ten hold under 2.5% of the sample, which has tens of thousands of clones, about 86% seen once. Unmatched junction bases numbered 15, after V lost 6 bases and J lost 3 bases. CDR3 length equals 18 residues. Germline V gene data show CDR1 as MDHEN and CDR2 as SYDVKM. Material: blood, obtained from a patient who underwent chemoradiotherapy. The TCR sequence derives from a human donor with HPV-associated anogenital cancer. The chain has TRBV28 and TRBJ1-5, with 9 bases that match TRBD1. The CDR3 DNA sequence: TGTGCCAGCAGCCAAGGCGGGACAGGGCATTTGAACAATCAGCCCCAGCATTTT. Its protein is CASSQGGTGHLNNQPQHF.